The rows below give T cell receptor beta chains drawn from one sample of a study of blood T cell repertoires in COVID-19. Profiling relied on immunoSEQ multiplex PCR, and the TCRdb table lists in-frame clones only, not all of them. This sample carries under 300,000 clones, about 89% of them seen once, and the ten largest clones take approximately 9.5%. Sequenced input: PBMCs or T cells enriched from blood (not recorded which). These receptors originate from a man in his forties who had recovered from COVID-19. CDR3s include the opening cysteine and the closing phenylalanine or tryptophan. The order of the fields is clone size, V gene, D gene, J gene, CDR3 DNA, CDR3 protein. A D gene is named only where the DNA matches it firmly. The size field is filled for only some rows; it gives once, few, many or a size class.

>.|TRBV3-1/TRBV3-2|TRBD1|TRBJ2-7
TGTGCCAGCAGCCCAACCCAGGGGGCCGGATACGAGCAGTACTTC
CASSPTQGAGYEQYF
>.|TRBV4-1|TRBD1|TRBJ1-5
TGCGCCAGCAGCCAAGTAAAACTCCCGCAGGGGGGACAGCCCCAGCATTTT
CASSQVKLPQGGQPQHF
>.|TRBV5-6|TRBD1|TRBJ1-1
TGTGCCAGCAGCGGTGGGGACAGGGTAATAAGGGGTAACACTGAAGCTTTCTTT
CASSGGDRVIRGNTEAFF
>few|TRBV29-1|TRBD2|TRBJ2-7
TGCAGCGGAGCGGGGACCAGCGGGAGAGGCTACGAGCAGTACTTC
CSGAGTSGRGYEQYF
>.|TRBV5-5|.|TRBJ1-3
TGTGCCAGCAGCCTGATGGGGCAGGCGTACTCACCTGGAAACACCATATATTTT
CASSLMGQAYSPGNTIYF
>.|TRBV28|TRBD2|TRBJ2-3
TGTGCCAGCAGAATTAGCGGGGGGGCGATGGATACGCAGTATTTT
CASRISGGAMDTQYF
>.|TRBV28|TRBD2|TRBJ2-7
TGTGCCAGCATGCCGGAGGGGACTAGCGGAGATCCATACGAGCAGTACTTC
CASMPEGTSGDPYEQYF
>.|TRBV19|TRBD1|TRBJ2-2
TGTGCCAGTAGCTCCTGGACAGGGATCGGGGAGCTGTTTTTT
CASSSWTGIGELFF
>.|TRBV7-9|.|TRBJ1-6
TGTGCCAGCAGCCGGAATCGACTTAGCTCCTATAATTCACCCCTCCACTTT
CASSRNRLSSYNSPLHF
>once|TRBV15|.|TRBJ2-5
TGTGCCACCAGCAGAGATCGAGAAGGGGAAGAGACCCAGTACTTC
CATSRDREGEETQYF
>once|TRBV27|TRBD2|TRBJ2-7
TGTGCCAGCAGTTTGGGACTAGCGGGCTACGAGCAGTACTTC
CASSLGLAGYEQYF
>.|TRBV6-5|.|TRBJ1-4
TGTGCCAGCTGTTCCTTTAATGAAAAACTGTTTTTT
CASCSFNEKLFF
>.|TRBV6-5|.|TRBJ2-2
TGTGCCAGCAGTTACGGGAGCAGGGGTTGGACCGGGGAGCTGTTTTTT
CASSYGSRGWTGELFF
>.|TRBV30|.|TRBJ1-6
TGTGCCTGGATGGGGGGTAGGGATTCACCCCTCCACTTT
CAWMGGRDSPLHF
>.|TRBV7-9|TRBD2|TRBJ2-2
TGTGCCAGCAGCTTAGCTTTTTTTGGCGGGAGGACGAACACCGGGGAGCTGTTTTTT
CASSLAFFGGRTNTGELFF
>once|TRBV7-2|.|TRBJ2-6
TGTGCCAGCAGACCGACAGTAAGCTCTGGGGCCAACGTCCTGACTTTC
CASRPTVSSGANVLTF
>.|TRBV7-6|TRBD2|TRBJ2-1
TGTGCCAGCAGCTTAGCGCCTAGCGGGCATGAGAGCTCCTACAATGAGCAGTTCTTC
CASSLAPSGHESSYNEQFF
>.|TRBV6-4|TRBD2|TRBJ2-1
TGTGCCAGCAGTGCCGGACTAGCGGGAAGTTTTGGGCAGTTCTTC
CASSAGLAGSFGQFF
>.|TRBV30|TRBD1|TRBJ1-2
TGTGCCTGGAAGGCAGGGGGCTTGTGGGGCTACACCTTC
CAWKAGGLWGYTF
>.|TRBV10-3|.|TRBJ1-2
TGTGCCATCAGTGAGTCGTCTGTCTATGGCTACACCTTC
CAISESSVYGYTF
>.|TRBV5-1|TRBD2|TRBJ2-1
TGCGCCAGCAGCTTCCGGACTAGCGGGGGCCGAGTCTACAATGAGCAGTTCTTC
CASSFRTSGGRVYNEQFF
>.|TRBV4-2|TRBD1|TRBJ1-1
TGTGCCAGCAGCCCCAGACAGGGGCCCATGAACACTGAAGCTTTCTTT
CASSPRQGPMNTEAFF
>.|TRBV7-6|TRBD2|TRBJ2-5
TGTGCCAGCAGCTCAACCCCCTCGGGGGGGAAATACCAAGAGACCCAGTACTTC
CASSSTPSGGKYQETQYF
>.|TRBV7-3|.|TRBJ2-1
TGTGCCAGCAGCTCTGGGGACAAGGTAAACAATGAGCAGTTCTTC
CASSSGDKVNNEQFF
>.|TRBV19|TRBD2|TRBJ2-3
TGTGCCAGTAGTATTGATCTTGGAGGGACTAGCGGGAGGAATACGCAGTATTTT
CASSIDLGGTSGRNTQYF
>once|TRBV11-2|.|TRBJ2-2
TGTGCCAGCAGCACTAGTAACACCGGGGAGCTGTTTTTT
CASSTSNTGELFF
>.|TRBV27|TRBD2|TRBJ2-7
TGTGCCAGCAGTCCGGGACTAGTCTTCATCTACGAGCAGTACTTC
CASSPGLVFIYEQYF
>.|TRBV29-1|TRBD1|TRBJ1-6
TGCAGCGTTGCAGCGACAGGGAACAATTCACCCCTCCACTTT
CSVAATGNNSPLHF
>.|TRBV7-6|TRBD1|TRBJ2-2
TGTGCCAGCAGCTTAGGTGGGACAGGACTCCCCGGGGAGCTGTTTTTT
CASSLGGTGLPGELFF
>.|TRBV10-1|.|TRBJ2-7
TGCGCCAGCTCTAAGACAGGCCCCTACGAGCAGTACTTC
CASSKTGPYEQYF
>.|TRBV6-5|TRBD1|TRBJ1-5
TGTGCCAGCAGGACAGGGGGCCGGAATCAGCCCCAGCATTTT
CASRTGGRNQPQHF
>.|TRBV6-1|.|TRBJ2-5
TGTGCCAGCAGTGAAGGGGGCAGGGCAATCCAAGAGACCCAGTACTTC
CASSEGGRAIQETQYF
>.|TRBV10-3|TRBD1|TRBJ2-1
TGTGCCATCAGTGAGTCGCCAGGGGGTCATGAGCAGTTCTTC
CAISESPGGHEQFF
>.|TRBV7-2|TRBD2|TRBJ2-3
TGTGCCAGCAGCTGGGGGACTAGCGTCACAGATACGCAGTATTTT
CASSWGTSVTDTQYF
>.|TRBV18|.|TRBJ1-2
TGTGCCAGCTCCCCCGACCTGGACAGAATCTATGGCTACACCTTC
CASSPDLDRIYGYTF
>.|TRBV5-1|.|TRBJ1-2
TGCGCCAGCAGCTTCGACAGGAGCTATGGCTACACCTTC
CASSFDRSYGYTF
>.|TRBV9|TRBD2|TRBJ2-7
TGTGCCAGCAGCGTAGGGTATAGCGGGAGTTCGGGTGAGCAGTACTTC
CASSVGYSGSSGEQYF
>.|TRBV6-2/TRBV6-3|TRBD2|TRBJ2-1
TGTGCCAGCAGTTCCACCCCCCGCGGGAGCTCCCGGAATGAGCAGTTCTTC
CASSSTPRGSSRNEQFF
>.|TRBV14|.|TRBJ2-7
TGTGCCAGCAGCCAAGAAGGCCAGGGATACTACGAGCAGTACTTC
CASSQEGQGYYEQYF
>.|TRBV18|TRBD1|TRBJ1-2
TGTGCCAGCTCACCCCGGACAGGGGGCGACTATGGCTACACCTTC
CASSPRTGGDYGYTF
>.|TRBV5-4|.|TRBJ2-1
TGTGCCAGCAGCTTATGGCTAGTCCCTGATGAGCAGTTCTTC
CASSLWLVPDEQFF
>.|TRBV4-2|TRBD1|TRBJ1-5
TGTGCCAGCAGCTCTCGGGACAGGGGAGTTGGTAGCAATCAGCCCCAGCATTTT
CASSSRDRGVGSNQPQHF
>few|TRBV3-1/TRBV3-2|TRBD1|TRBJ1-2
TGTGCCAGCAGCCAAGTGACAGGGGGCTTTGGCTACACCTTC
CASSQVTGGFGYTF
>.|TRBV28|.|TRBJ2-3
TGTGCCAGCAGTTTAATTTCCAACACAGATACGCAGTATTTT
CASSLISNTDTQYF
>.|TRBV27|TRBD2|TRBJ2-1
TGTGCCAGCCGATCGGGGGGAAGGGGTGAGCAGTTCTTC
CASRSGGRGEQFF
>.|TRBV2|TRBD1|TRBJ1-6
TGTGCCAGCAGGGGGACAGGGGGTCGGAATTCACCCCTCCACTTT
CASRGTGGRNSPLHF
>.|TRBV5-1|.|TRBJ1-1
TGCGCCAGCAGCCCCGGGAGGGCGGGCACTGAAGCTTTCTTT
CASSPGRAGTEAFF
>once|TRBV4-3|.|TRBJ2-7
TGCGCCAGCAGCCAAGATGGGAGAGGGGGAATCTACGAGCAGTACTTC
CASSQDGRGGIYEQYF
>.|TRBV7-3|.|TRBJ1-6
TGTGCCAGCAGCTTAAATACAGGGTATAATTCACCCCTCCACTTT
CASSLNTGYNSPLHF
>.|TRBV18|TRBD1|TRBJ1-1
TGTGCCAGCTCCCGGGACAGGGGAGGGACTGAAGCTTTCTTT
CASSRDRGGTEAFF
>.|TRBV6-5|TRBD1|TRBJ2-7
TGTGCCAGCAGGTTCCGGGACAGGGACGAGCAGTACTTC
CASRFRDRDEQYF
>.|TRBV5-1|.|TRBJ2-2
TGCGCCAGCAGAGAGTGGGCGGGGAGCACCGGGGAGCTGTTTTTT
CASREWAGSTGELFF
>.|TRBV7-9|TRBD2|TRBJ2-2
TGTGCCAGCAGCTTACTGGCTAGCGGGATTGGCGGGGAGCTGTTTTTT
CASSLLASGIGGELFF
>.|TRBV7-6|.|TRBJ2-1
TGTGCCAGCAGCCCATCGACAGTGCCTGTCTTC
CASSPSTVPVF
>.|TRBV29-1|TRBD1|TRBJ2-3
TGCAGCGTCGGGACAGGGGGAAGGGATACGCAGTATTTT
CSVGTGGRDTQYF
>.|TRBV4-2|.|TRBJ2-5
TGTGCCAGCAGCCAAGGTGGCAGTCAAGAGACCCAGTACTTC
CASSQGGSQETQYF
>.|TRBV20-1|.|TRBJ2-7
TGCAGTGCTAGTCCTTATACACCCGAGCAGTACTTC
CSASPYTPEQYF
>once|TRBV2|.|TRBJ1-2
TGTGCCAGCAAGGGCAGGGTCATGAGCGGCTACACCTTC
CASKGRVMSGYTF
>.|TRBV16|TRBD2|TRBJ2-3
TGTGCCAGCAGCCAACAAACGGGACTAGCAGCGGATACGCAGTATTTT
CASSQQTGLAADTQYF
>.|TRBV10-3|.|TRBJ2-3
TGTGCCATCAGTGAGGAGGCCCTCACAGATACGCAGTATTTT
CAISEEALTDTQYF